This record concerns one T cell receptor (beta chain) sequence. The antigen is not known. The source of the sample is a study of post-analysis software for immune sequencing data. Study-wide points: There were roughly 5 TRBV segments more frequent in patients than controls, and TRBV5-6, TRBV5-1 and TRBV20-1 were among them. Controls' normalized Chao1 diversity significantly exceeded that of multiple sclerosis patients.

TCR beta cDNA libraries had unique molecular identifiers. One entry per CDR3 protein results from TCRdb running MiXCR on the PCR reads. The repertoire holds fewer than 700,000 distinct CDR3 sequences, with about 40% as singletons. Trimming cost V 1 base and J 0 bases, with 13 bases left between them. The CDR3 covers 16 residues. From germline, CDR1 is MGHRA and CDR2 YSYEKL. The receptor comes from a girl between 5 and 17 years old with multiple sclerosis. The specimen was blood. This chain joins TRBV4-1 and TRBJ2-7; D is ambiguous. The CDR3 sequence is CASSQGVATISYEQYF. Here the CDR3 DNA reads TGCGCCAGCAGCCAAGGGGTTGCCACCATCTCCTACGAGCAGTACTTC.